The entry that follows covers one T cell receptor beta chain sequence. CDR3 length: 13 amino acids. Deletions cut 2 bases from V and 5 bases from J, with 9 bases between. Germline V lookup: CDR1 MNHEY, CDR2 SMNVEV (reference sequence). This sample stems from a study of T cell changes during pregnancy in multiple sclerosis. Sequencing was performed with immunoSEQ multiplex PCR; in TCRdb, only in-frame clones are kept and a portion is missing. The sample has fewer than 130,000 clones, about nine tenths seen once. J is TRBJ1-2 and V is TRBV27, with D perhaps TRBD1 (6 bases). The sequence came from a female donor with multiple sclerosis, enrolled in a pregnancy study. The sample in question was peripheral blood, obtained after pregnancy. In DNA, the CDR3 is TGTGCCAGCAGTTTAGAACAGGGTTATGGCTACACCTTC. This encodes CASSLEQGYGYTF.